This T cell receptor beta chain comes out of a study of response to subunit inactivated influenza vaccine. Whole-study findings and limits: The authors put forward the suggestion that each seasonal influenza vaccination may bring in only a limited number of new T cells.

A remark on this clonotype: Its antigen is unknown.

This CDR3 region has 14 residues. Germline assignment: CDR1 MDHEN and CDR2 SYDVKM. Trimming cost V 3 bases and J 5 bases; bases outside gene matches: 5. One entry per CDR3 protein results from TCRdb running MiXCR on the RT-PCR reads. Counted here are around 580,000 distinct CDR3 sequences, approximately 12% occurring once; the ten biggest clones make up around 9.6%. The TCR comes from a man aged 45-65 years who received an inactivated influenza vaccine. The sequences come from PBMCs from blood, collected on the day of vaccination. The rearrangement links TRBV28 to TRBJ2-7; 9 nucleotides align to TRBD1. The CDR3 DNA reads TGTGCCAGCAGTTTGGGGACAGGGTTCGACGAGCAGTACTTC. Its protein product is CASSLGTGFDEQYF.